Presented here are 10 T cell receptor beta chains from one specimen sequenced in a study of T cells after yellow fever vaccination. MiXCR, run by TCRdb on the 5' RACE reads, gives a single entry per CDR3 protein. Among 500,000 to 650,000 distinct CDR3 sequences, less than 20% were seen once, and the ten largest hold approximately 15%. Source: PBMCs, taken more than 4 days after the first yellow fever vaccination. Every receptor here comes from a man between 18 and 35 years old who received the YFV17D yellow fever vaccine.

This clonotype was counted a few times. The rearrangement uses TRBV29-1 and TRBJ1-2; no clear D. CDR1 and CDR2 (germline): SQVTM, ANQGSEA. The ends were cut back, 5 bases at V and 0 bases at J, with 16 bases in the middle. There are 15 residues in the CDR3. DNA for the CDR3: TGCAGCGTTAAGGGCCGAGCGAGGGCTAACTATGGCTACACCTTC. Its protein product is CSVKGRARANYGYTF.

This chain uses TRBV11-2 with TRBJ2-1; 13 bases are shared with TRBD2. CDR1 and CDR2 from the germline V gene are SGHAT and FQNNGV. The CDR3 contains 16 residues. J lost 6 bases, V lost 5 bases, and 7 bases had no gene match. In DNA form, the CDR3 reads TGTGCCAGCAGCCATACAAGACTAGCGGGGGGCAATGAGCAGTTCTTC. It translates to CASSHTRLAGGNEQFF.

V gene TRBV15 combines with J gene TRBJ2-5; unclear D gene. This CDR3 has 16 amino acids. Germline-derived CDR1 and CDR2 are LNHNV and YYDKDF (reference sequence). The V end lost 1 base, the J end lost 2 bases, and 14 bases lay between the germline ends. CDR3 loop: CATSRATDSLQETQYF. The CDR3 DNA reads TGTGCCACCAGCAGAGCTACCGACTCACTACAAGAGACCCAGTACTTC.

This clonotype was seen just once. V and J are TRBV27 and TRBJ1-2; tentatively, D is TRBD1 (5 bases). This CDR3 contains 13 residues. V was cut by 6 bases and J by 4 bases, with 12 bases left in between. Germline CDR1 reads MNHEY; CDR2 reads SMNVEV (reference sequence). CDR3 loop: CASRRSGGYGYTF. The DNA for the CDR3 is TGTGCCAGCAGGAGAAGCGGGGGCTATGGCTACACCTTC.

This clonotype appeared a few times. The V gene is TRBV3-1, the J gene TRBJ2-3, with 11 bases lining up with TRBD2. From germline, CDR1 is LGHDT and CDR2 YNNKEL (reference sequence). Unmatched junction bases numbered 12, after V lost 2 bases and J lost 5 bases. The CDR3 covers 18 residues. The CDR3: CASSQTDPGLAGLDTQYF. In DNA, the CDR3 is TGTGCCAGCAGCCAAACCGACCCAGGACTAGCGGGCCTAGATACGCAGTATTTT.

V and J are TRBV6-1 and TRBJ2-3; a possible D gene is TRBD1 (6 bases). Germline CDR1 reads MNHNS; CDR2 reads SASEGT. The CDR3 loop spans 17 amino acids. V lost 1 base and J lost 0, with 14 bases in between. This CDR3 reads CASSEGTDPISTDTQYF. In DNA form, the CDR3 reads TGTGCCAGCAGTGAAGGGACAGATCCCATTAGCACAGATACGCAGTATTTT.

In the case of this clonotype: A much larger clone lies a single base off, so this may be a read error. The CDR3 region is CASWSGQGIQPQHF. The DNA of the CDR3 is TGTGCCAGCTGGTCGGGACAGGGTATTCAGCCCCAGCATTTT. The rearrangement links TRBV12-3 or TRBV12-4 to TRBJ1-5; the match to TRBD1 covers 9 bases. J lost 6 bases, V lost 8 bases, and 8 bases had no gene match. This CDR3 has 14 residues.

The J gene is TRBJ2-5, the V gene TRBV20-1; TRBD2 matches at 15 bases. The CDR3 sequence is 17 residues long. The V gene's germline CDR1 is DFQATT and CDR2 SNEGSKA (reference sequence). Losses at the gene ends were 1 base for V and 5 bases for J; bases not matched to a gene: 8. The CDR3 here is CSARAWTSGGGDETQYF. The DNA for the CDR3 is TGCAGTGCTAGAGCTTGGACTAGCGGGGGGGGAGATGAGACCCAGTACTTC.

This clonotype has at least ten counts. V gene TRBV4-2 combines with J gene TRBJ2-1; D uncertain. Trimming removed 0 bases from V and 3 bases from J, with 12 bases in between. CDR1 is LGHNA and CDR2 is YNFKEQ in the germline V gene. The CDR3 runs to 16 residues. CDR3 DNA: TGTGCCAGCAGCCAAGATCGGCACCAGGACTACAATGAGCAGTTCTTC. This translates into CASSQDRHQDYNEQFF.

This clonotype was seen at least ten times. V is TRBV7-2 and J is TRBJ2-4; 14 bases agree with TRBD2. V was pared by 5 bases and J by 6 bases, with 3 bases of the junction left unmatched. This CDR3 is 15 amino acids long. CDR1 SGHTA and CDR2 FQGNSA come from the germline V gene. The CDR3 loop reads CASSVGLAGGNIQYF. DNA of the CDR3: TGTGCCAGCAGCGTCGGACTAGCGGGGGGAAACATTCAGTACTTC.